The 19 T cell receptor beta chains in this list originate from one sample, sequenced in a study of neurological immune-mediated disorders. Stated time point: longitudinal time-point 2. MiXCR was run by TCRdb on the 5' RACE reads, yielding one entry per CDR3 protein. Of 84,000 or so distinct CDR3 sequences in the sample, roughly 13% are singletons; the top ten hold about 5%. The sample was PBMCs. The receptors here all came from a female donor with HTLV-1-associated myelopathy (HAM/TSP).

This clonotype was seen many times. The chain joins TRBV7-8 to TRBJ2-7; 8 bases are a match to TRBD1. The germline CDR1 and CDR2 sequences are SGHVS and FQNEAQ. CDR3 length: 14 amino acids. V trimming: 5 bases; J trimming: 2 bases; junction bases outside the gene matches: 5. The chain's CDR3 is CASSQAGGPYEQYF. CDR3 coding DNA: TGTGCCAGCAGCCAAGCAGGGGGCCCCTACGAGCAGTACTTC.

As to this clonotype: Being one base from a much bigger clone, this may be a read error. The chain links TRBV20-1 to TRBJ1-1; tentative D call: TRBD1 (5 bases). Trimming pared 4 bases from V and 2 bases from J, leaving 11 bases between. Germline loops: CDR1 DFQATT, CDR2 SNEGSKA (reference sequence). This CDR3 has 13 amino acids. The CDR3 DNA reads as TGCAGTGCTATTAACAGGATAAACACTGAAGCTTTCTTT. It is translated as CSAINRINTEAFF.

This clonotype came up many times. V gene TRBV7-2 combines with J gene TRBJ1-1; D not certain. Germline CDR1 reads SGHTA; CDR2 reads FQGNSA. The CDR3 runs to 13 residues. The V end lost 5 bases, the J end lost 3 bases, and 10 bases lay between the germline ends. The CDR3 region has the DNA TGTGCCAGCAGCGTTTTGAGGGACACTGAAGCTTTCTTT. Translated, it gives CASSVLRDTEAFF.

This clonotype was recorded many times. This chain joins TRBV4-1 and TRBJ1-4; 7 bases map to TRBD1. The J segment lost 10 bases and the V segment lost 1 base, leaving 6 bases of the junction unmatched. The CDR3 spans 14 residues. The V gene's germline CDR1 is MGHRA and CDR2 YSYEKL. CDR3 amino acids: CASSQGSQGGKLFF. CDR3 coding DNA: TGCGCCAGCAGCCAAGGCAGTCAGGGGGGAAAACTGTTTTTT.

This clonotype was seen many times. This chain connects TRBV7-9 to TRBJ1-2, with D uncertain. The CDR3 is 12 residues long. Deletions cut 2 bases from V and 7 bases from J, with 8 bases between. Germline V gives CDR1 SEHNR, CDR2 FQNEAQ (reference sequence). In nucleotides, the CDR3 is TGTGCCAGCAGCTTACAACAGCGTGGCTACACCTTC. As protein: CASSLQQRGYTF.

This clonotype has at least ten counts. The genes are TRBV18 and TRBJ2-1; TRBD1 matches at 7 bases. Looked up from germline, CDR1 is KGHSH and CDR2 is LQKENI. The CDR3 covers 15 residues. The ends lost 4 bases at V and 0 bases at J; junction bases unmatched: 3. DNA for the CDR3: TGTGCCAGCTCACTCCAGGGGGACTCCTACAATGAGCAGTTCTTC. Encoded protein: CASSLQGDSYNEQFF.

This clonotype came up many times. The chain joins TRBV3-1 to TRBJ2-7; 11 bases line up with TRBD2. After removal of 3 bases from V and 4 bases from J, the junction contained 5 bases not matched to a gene. The germline V gene encodes CDR1 LGHDT and CDR2 YNNKEL (reference sequence). The CDR3 is 15 residues long. CDR3 in DNA: TGTGCCAGCAGCCAGCAACTAGCGGGGGCGTACGAGCAGTACTTC. It translates to CASSQQLAGAYEQYF.

The table lists this clonotype with many counts. J is TRBJ1-2 and V is TRBV20-1; unclear D gene. Deletions cut 0 bases from V and 5 bases from J, with 10 bases between. The CDR3 extends over 13 amino acids. Germline V lookup: CDR1 DFQATT, CDR2 SNEGSKA (reference sequence). CDR3 sequence reads: CSARDIPYYGYTF. In nucleotides, the CDR3 is TGCAGTGCTAGAGATATACCCTATTATGGCTACACCTTC.

This clonotype was found many times. The rearrangement links TRBV10-3 to TRBJ1-2; no clear D gene. This CDR3 has 12 amino acids. V lost 8 bases and J lost 7, with 14 bases in between. Per the germline V gene, CDR1 is ENHRY and CDR2 is SYGVKD. In nucleotides, the CDR3 is TGTGCCATCTCACACGGAGTTGGTGGCTACACCTTC. Its translation: CAISHGVGGYTF.

This clonotype was counted many times. The chain joins TRBV5-1 to TRBJ1-2; no reliable D call. The germline V gene encodes CDR1 SGHRS and CDR2 YFSETQ. The CDR3 is made up of 12 amino acids. The ends were cut back, 5 bases at V and 8 bases at J, with 13 bases in the middle. The CDR3 DNA reads TGCGCCAGCAGAACGGGTTTAAACGGCTACACCTTC. Translated, it gives CASRTGLNGYTF. Full variable domain (rest looked up from reference TRBV5-1 and TRBJ1-2): KAGVTQTPRYLIKTRGQQVTLSCSPISGHRSVSWYQQTPGQGLQFLFEYFSETQRNKGNFPGRFSGRQFSNSRSEMNVSTLELGDSALYLCASRTGLNGYTFGSGTRLTVV.

In its sample, this clonotype was seen many times. The chain carries TRBV10-2 and TRBJ1-1, with 8 bases fitting TRBD1. Germline V gives CDR1 WSHSY, CDR2 SAAADI. The V segment lost 6 bases and the J segment 5 bases; nucleotides outside the gene matches: 8. The CDR3 extends over 14 amino acids. CDR3 residues: CASRDDRGWTEAFF. The CDR3 bases are TGCGCCAGCAGGGATGACAGGGGATGGACTGAAGCTTTCTTT.

Concerning this clonotype itself: It is unclear where the CDR3 begins or ends on the DNA, so no DNA is shown, and the CDR3 is as TCRdb lists it. The chain carries TRBV5-1 and TRBJ2-3; the table's TRBD1 call for D was not verified on the DNA. The CDR3 contains 20 residues when both ends are counted. The germline CDR1 and CDR2 sequences are SGHRS and YFSETQ. CDR3 residues: CASSFYICSAGTGQADTQYF.

This clonotype was seen at least ten times. The chain recombines TRBV20-1 with TRBJ2-2, with a tentative D call TRBD2 (6 bases). The CDR3 sequence is 16 residues long. Per germline, CDR1 DFQATT and CDR2 SNEGSKA (reference sequence). Between the trimmed V and J ends, which lost 0 bases and 2 bases, there was a span of 13 bases. This CDR3 is CSARDPELANTGELFF. The CDR3 DNA is TGCAGTGCTAGAGATCCTGAACTAGCAAACACCGGGGAGCTGTTTTTT.

This clonotype has ten or more counts. The CDR3 here is CASNWDRGGKSDTQYF. The CDR3 nucleotides are TGTGCCAGTAACTGGGACAGGGGAGGGAAGTCCGATACGCAGTATTTT. The chain combines TRBV2 with TRBJ2-3, with TRBD1 matching 10 bases. The CDR3 is 16 residues long. CDR1 SNHLY and CDR2 FYNNEI come from the germline V gene. V lost 9 bases and J lost 6; bases outside the gene matches: 15. Filled out from reference TRBV2 and TRBJ2-3, the complete variable domain reads EPEVTQTPSHQVTQMGQEVILRCVPISNHLYFYWYRQILGQKVEFLVSFYNNEISEKSEIFDDQFSVERPDGSNFTLKIRSTKLEDSAMYFCASNWDRGGKSDTQYFGPGTRLTVL.

This clonotype was seen at least ten times. The chain employs TRBV4-1 and TRBJ1-1; 7 bases align to TRBD1. Germline trimming cut 0 bases from V and 0 bases from J; bases unmatched to any gene: 7. The germline V gene has CDR1 MGHRA and CDR2 YSYEKL. This CDR3 is built from 17 residues. DNA of the CDR3: TGCGCCAGCAGCCAAGATCGGGGACAGACCCTGAACACTGAAGCTTTCTTT. It is translated as CASSQDRGQTLNTEAFF.

Details on this clonotype: At one end, the junction sequence differs from germline, possibly due to a read error. Here the CDR3 reads CVSSPGGPQETQYF. In DNA form, the CDR3 reads TGTGTCAGCAGCCCAGGGGGCCCCCAAGAGACCCAGTACTTC. This chain joins TRBV7-3 and TRBJ2-5, with 8 bases lining up with TRBD1. Per germline, CDR1 SGHTA and CDR2 FQGTGA. The CDR3 has 14 residues.

This clonotype is categorized as medium-sized. This chain uses TRBV5-1 with TRBJ2-3; no firm D call. The germline CDR1 and CDR2 sequences are SGHRS and YFSETQ. Between the trimmed V and J ends, which lost 3 bases and 0 bases, there was a span of 8 bases. The CDR3 loop spans 14 amino acids. Here the CDR3 reads CASSSVSSTDTQYF. The CDR3 DNA reads as TGCGCCAGCAGCTCCGTCAGTAGCACAGATACGCAGTATTTT.

The V gene is TRBV5-1, the J gene TRBJ1-6, with D hard to call. This CDR3 spans 18 amino acids. Trimming pared 0 bases from V and 7 bases from J, leaving 20 bases between. The germline gives CDR1 SGHRS, CDR2 YFSETQ. The CDR3, as DNA: TGCGCCAGCAGCTTGGCCTCAGGACCGAGAATCCCGAATTCACCCCTCCACTTT. Residues: CASSLASGPRIPNSPLHF.

This clonotype was recorded a few times. The rearrangement joins TRBV20-1 to TRBJ2-7; 13 nucleotides align to TRBD2. CDR1 is DFQATT and CDR2 is SNEGSKA in the germline V gene (reference sequence). After removal of 6 bases from V and 9 bases from J, the junction contained 11 bases not matched to a gene. The CDR3 runs to 14 residues. The CDR3 here is CSAKTSGGTARQYF. In DNA form, the CDR3 reads TGCAGTGCGAAGACTAGCGGGGGGACCGCAAGGCAGTACTTC.